This T cell receptor beta chain derives from a study of blood T cells in healthy people across ages. This clonotype has only a few counts. Its antigen is unidentified. Study results and limitations: Estimates of diversity drawn from one million T cells were considered underestimates. Age brought a roughly linear fall in TCR beta diversity measured per million T cells.

A second PCR of roughly 7 to 11 cycles used a sample-barcoded 5' primer and a J-beta primer mix. MiXCR was run by TCRdb on the 5' RACE reads, yielding one entry per CDR3 protein. The sample has 650,000 to 800,000 distinct CDR3 sequences; 40% to 65% are singletons. Sequencing used blood. The TCR originated in a woman aged 80 or over in good health.

The CDR3: CATSRDHGGSNYEQYF. The CDR3 bases are TGTGCCACCAGCAGAGATCATGGGGGAAGTAACTACGAGCAGTACTTC. The J gene is TRBJ2-7, the V gene TRBV15, with D perhaps matching TRBD1 or TRBD2 (5 bases each). Per germline, CDR1 LNHNV and CDR2 YYDKDF (reference sequence). Trimming took 0 bases from V and 3 from J, leaving 15 bases between them. This CDR3 contains 16 residues.